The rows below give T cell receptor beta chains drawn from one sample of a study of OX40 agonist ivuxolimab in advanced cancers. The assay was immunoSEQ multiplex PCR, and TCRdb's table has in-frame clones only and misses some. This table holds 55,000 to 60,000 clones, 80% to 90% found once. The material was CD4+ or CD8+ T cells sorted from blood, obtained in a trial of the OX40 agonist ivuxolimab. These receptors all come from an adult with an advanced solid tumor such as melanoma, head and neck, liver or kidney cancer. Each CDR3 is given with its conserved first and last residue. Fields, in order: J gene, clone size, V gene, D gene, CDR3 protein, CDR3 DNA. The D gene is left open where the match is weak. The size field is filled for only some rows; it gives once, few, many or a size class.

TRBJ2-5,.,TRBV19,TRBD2,CASSWASGEETQYF,TGTGCCAGTAGTTGGGCTAGCGGTGAAGAGACCCAGTACTTC
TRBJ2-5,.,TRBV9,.,CASSVRPGETQYF,TGTGCCAGCAGCGTACGGCCAGGAGAGACCCAGTACTTC
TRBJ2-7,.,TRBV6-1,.,CASSVGPSGGAYEQYF,TGTGCCAGCAGTGTAGGTCCGAGCGGTGGAGCCTACGAGCAGTACTTC
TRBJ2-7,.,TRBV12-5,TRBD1,CASGLVAGTGDYEQYF,TGTGCTAGTGGTTTGGTAGCCGGGACAGGGGACTACGAGCAGTACTTC
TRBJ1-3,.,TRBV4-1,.,CASSLSGGSGNTIYF,TGCGCCAGCAGCCTCTCGGGTGGTTCTGGAAACACCATATATTTT
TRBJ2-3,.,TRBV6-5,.,CASSYGPRLYAQYF,TGTGCCAGCAGTTACGGACCCCGACTTTATGCGCAGTATTTT
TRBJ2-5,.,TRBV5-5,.,CASTADSQETQYF,TGTGCCAGCACCGCCGACTCCCAAGAGACCCAGTACTTC
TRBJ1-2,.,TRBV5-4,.,CASSRGTLNNYGYTF,TGTGCCAGCAGCCGAGGGACACTCAATAACTATGGCTACACCTTC
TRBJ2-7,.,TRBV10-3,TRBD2,CAISEGLAGGYEQYF,TGTGCCATCAGTGAAGGTCTAGCGGGGGGGTACGAGCAGTACTTC
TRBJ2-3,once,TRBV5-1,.,CASSLASTSTDTQYF,TGCGCCAGCAGCTTGGCCTCGACTAGCACAGATACGCAGTATTTT
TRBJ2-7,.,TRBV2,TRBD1,CASRTGGEYEQYF,TGTGCCAGCAGGACAGGGGGCGAGTACGAGCAGTACTTC
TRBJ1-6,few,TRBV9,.,CASSVVGAPDSPLHF,TGTGCCAGCAGCGTAGTGGGGGCCCCTGATTCACCCCTCCACTTT
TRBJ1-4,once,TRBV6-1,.,CAGRRQSNEKLFF,TGTGCCGGAAGGAGACAGTCCAATGAAAAACTGTTTTTT
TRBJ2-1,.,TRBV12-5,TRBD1,CASGLVRTGNLYNEQFF,TGTGCTAGTGGTTTGGTAAGGACAGGGAATCTCTACAATGAGCAGTTCTTC
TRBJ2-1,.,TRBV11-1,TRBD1,CASSPGQGINEQFF,TGTGCCAGCAGCCCGGGACAGGGTATCAATGAGCAGTTCTTC
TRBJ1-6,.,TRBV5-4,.,CASSLERMNSPLHF,TGTGCCAGCAGCTTGGAACGGATGAATTCACCCCTCCACTTT
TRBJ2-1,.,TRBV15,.,CATSRDRVSSYNEQFF,TGTGCCACCAGCAGAGACAGGGTGAGCTCCTACAATGAGCAGTTCTTC
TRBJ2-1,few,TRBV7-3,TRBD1,CASSLVTGASYNEQFF,TGTGCCAGCAGCTTAGTGACAGGGGCCTCCTACAATGAGCAGTTCTTC
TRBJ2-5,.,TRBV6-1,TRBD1,CASSKGQPEETQYF,TGTGCCAGCAGTAAGGGACAGCCTGAAGAGACCCAGTACTTC
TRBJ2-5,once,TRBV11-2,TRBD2,CASSPGLAGGQETQYF,TGTGCCAGCAGCCCGGGACTAGCGGGGGGGCAAGAGACCCAGTACTTC
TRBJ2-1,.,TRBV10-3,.,CAISEGRVSNEQFF,TGTGCCATCAGTGAAGGTAGGGTGTCCAATGAGCAGTTCTTC
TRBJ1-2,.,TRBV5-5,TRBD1,CASSLVGTANYGYTF,TGTGCCAGCAGCTTGGTAGGGACAGCTAACTATGGCTACACCTTC
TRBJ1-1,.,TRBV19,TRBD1,CASSIVRGLGTVTEAFF,TGTGCCAGTAGTATAGTAAGGGGGCTCGGTACAGTCACTGAAGCTTTCTTT
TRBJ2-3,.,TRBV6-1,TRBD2,CASSPGTSGVDTQYF,TGTGCCAGCAGTCCCGGGACTAGCGGGGTAGATACGCAGTATTTT
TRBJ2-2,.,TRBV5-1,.,CASSLDPTRTGELFF,TGCGCCAGCAGCTTGGACCCTACTCGCACCGGGGAGCTGTTTTTT
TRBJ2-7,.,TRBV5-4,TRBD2,CASSLYGGGEQYF,TGTGCCAGCAGCTTGTATGGGGGGGGCGAGCAGTACTTC
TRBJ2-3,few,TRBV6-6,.,CASSYSYRVKTDTQYF,TGTGCCAGCAGTTACTCGTACAGGGTAAAGACAGATACGCAGTATTTT
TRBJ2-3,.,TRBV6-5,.,CASRGFQDTQYF,TGTGCCAGCAGAGGGTTCCAAGATACGCAGTATTTT
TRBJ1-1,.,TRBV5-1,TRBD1,CASSSGTGGTEAFF,TGCGCCAGCAGCTCCGGGACAGGGGGCACTGAAGCTTTCTTT
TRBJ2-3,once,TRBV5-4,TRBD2,CASSLVSAGGPLTQYF,TGTGCCAGCAGCTTGGTATCGGCGGGGGGGCCTCTGACGCAGTATTTT
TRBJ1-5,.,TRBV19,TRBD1,CASSIPGQGARQPQHF,TGTGCCAGTAGTATCCCGGGACAGGGGGCACGTCAGCCCCAGCATTTT
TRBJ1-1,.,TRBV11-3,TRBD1,CASSSYRGGTEAFF,TGTGCCAGCAGCTCCTACAGGGGAGGCACTGAAGCTTTCTTT
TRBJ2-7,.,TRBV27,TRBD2,CASSPWGLARPSSYEQYF,TGTGCCAGCAGTCCATGGGGACTAGCGCGTCCGAGCTCCTACGAGCAGTACTTC
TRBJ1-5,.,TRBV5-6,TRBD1,CASSGYRGSGNQPQHF,TGTGCCAGCAGCGGGTACAGGGGTTCGGGCAATCAGCCCCAGCATTTT
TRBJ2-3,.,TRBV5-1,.,CASSLVVGGTDTQYF,TGCGCCAGCAGCTTGGTGGTGGGGGGCACAGATACGCAGTATTTT
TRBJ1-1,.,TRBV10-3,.,CAISESLTNTEAFF,TGTGCCATCAGTGAGTCGCTCACAAACACTGAAGCTTTCTTT
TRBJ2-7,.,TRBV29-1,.,CSVGAEEQYF,TGCAGCGTGGGGGCCGAGGAGCAGTACTTC
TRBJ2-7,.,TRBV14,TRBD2,CASSLAGGQEQYF,TGTGCCAGCAGCTTAGCGGGGGGGCAAGAGCAGTACTTC
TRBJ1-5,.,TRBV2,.,CASRGGNQPQHF,TGTGCCAGCCGCGGGGGTAATCAGCCCCAGCATTTT
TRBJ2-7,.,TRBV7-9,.,CASSSTPLRPEQYF,TGTGCCAGCAGCTCGACACCGCTTCGTCCCGAGCAGTACTTC
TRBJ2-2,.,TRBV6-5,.,CASRGRLGTGELFF,TGTGCCAGCAGGGGACGACTGGGCACCGGGGAGCTGTTTTTT
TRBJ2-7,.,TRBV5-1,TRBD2,CASSLALAGSTYEQYF,TGCGCCAGCAGCTTGGCTTTAGCGGGGAGTACCTACGAGCAGTACTTC
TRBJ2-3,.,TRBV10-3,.,CAISEKGAISSTDTQYF,TGTGCCATCAGTGAGAAGGGTGCGATATCTAGCACAGATACGCAGTATTTT
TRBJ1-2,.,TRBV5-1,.,CASSLSGGSNYGYTF,TGCGCCAGCAGCTTAAGCGGCGGTTCTAACTATGGCTACACCTTC
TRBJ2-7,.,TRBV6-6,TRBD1,CASSYAGTGGGQYF,TGTGCCAGCAGTTACGCCGGGACAGGGGGCGGTCAGTACTTC
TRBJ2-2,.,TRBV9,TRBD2,CASSPLLAGRTGELFF,TGTGCCAGCAGCCCTTTACTAGCGGGGAGGACCGGGGAGCTGTTTTTT
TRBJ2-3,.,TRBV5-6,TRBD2,CASSPPGLAASASTDTQYF,TGTGCCAGCAGCCCGCCGGGACTAGCGGCTTCCGCTAGCACAGATACGCAGTATTTT
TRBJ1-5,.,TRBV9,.,CASSVGGGPNQPQHF,TGTGCCAGCAGCGTTGGCGGCGGACCCAATCAGCCCCAGCATTTT
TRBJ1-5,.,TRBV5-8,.,CASSFRNQPQHF,TGTGCCAGCAGCTTCAGAAATCAGCCCCAGCATTTT
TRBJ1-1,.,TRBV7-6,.,CASSQGVNTEAFF,TGTGCCAGCAGCCAAGGGGTGAACACTGAAGCTTTCTTT
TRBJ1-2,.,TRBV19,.,CATRTGAVSNYGYTF,TGTGCCACTCGAACTGGAGCGGTTTCTAACTATGGCTACACCTTC
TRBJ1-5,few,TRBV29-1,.,CSVEDYQPQHF,TGCAGCGTTGAAGATTACCAGCCCCAGCATTTT